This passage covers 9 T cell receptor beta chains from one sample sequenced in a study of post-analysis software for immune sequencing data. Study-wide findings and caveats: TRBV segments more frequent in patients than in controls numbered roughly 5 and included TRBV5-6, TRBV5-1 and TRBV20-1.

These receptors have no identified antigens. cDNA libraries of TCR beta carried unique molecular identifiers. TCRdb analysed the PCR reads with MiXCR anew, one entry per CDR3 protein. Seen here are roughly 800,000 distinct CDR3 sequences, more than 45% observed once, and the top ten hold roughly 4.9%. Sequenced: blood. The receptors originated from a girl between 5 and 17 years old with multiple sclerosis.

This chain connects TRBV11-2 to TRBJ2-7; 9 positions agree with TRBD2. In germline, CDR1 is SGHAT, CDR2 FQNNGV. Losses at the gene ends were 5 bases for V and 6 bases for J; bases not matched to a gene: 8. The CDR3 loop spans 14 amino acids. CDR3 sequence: CASSPPGLATEQYF. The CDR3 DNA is TGTGCCAGCAGCCCCCCGGGACTAGCTACCGAGCAGTACTTC.

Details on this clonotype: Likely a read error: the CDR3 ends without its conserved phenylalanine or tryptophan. The CDR3 reads CASNPFNGPGELFC. In nucleotides, the CDR3 is TGTGCCAGCAACCCGTTTAATGGCCCCGGGGAGCTGTTTTGT. The chain links TRBV7-9 to TRBJ2-2; D not certain. Germline V gene sequence: CDR1 SEHNR, CDR2 FQNEAQ (reference sequence). The CDR3 spans 14 residues. V dropped 7 bases and J dropped 6 bases, with 15 bases sitting between them.

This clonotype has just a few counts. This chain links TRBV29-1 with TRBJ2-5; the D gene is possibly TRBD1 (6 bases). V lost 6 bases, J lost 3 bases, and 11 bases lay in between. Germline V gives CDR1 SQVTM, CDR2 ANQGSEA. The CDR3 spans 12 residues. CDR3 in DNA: TGCAGCGTAACAGGGCGCGAAGAGACCCAGTACTTC. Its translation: CSVTGREETQYF.

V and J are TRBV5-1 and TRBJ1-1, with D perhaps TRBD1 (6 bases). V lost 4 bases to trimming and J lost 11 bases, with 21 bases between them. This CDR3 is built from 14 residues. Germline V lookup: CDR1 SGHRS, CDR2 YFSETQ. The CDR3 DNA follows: TGCGCCAGCAGCCCCCAGGCTTGGGGGGCGGACGCTTTCTTT. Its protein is CASSPQAWGADAFF. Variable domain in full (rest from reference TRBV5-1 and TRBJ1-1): KAGVTQTPRYLIKTRGQQVTLSCSPISGHRSVSWYQQTPGQGLQFLFEYFSETQRNKGNFPGRFSGRQFSNSRSEMNVSTLELGDSALYLCASSPQAWGADAFFGQGTRLTVV.

CDR3 coding DNA: TGTGCCAGCAGTTTATCGAGGGAAGTCCCAGATACGCAGTATTTT. Encoded protein: CASSLSREVPDTQYF. The V gene is TRBV27, the J gene TRBJ2-3, with D possibly TRBD2 on 5 matching bases. The CDR3 length is 15 residues. V was trimmed by 0 bases and J by 4 bases, leaving 11 bases between them. Germline V gene data show CDR1 as MNHEY and CDR2 as SMNVEV (reference sequence).

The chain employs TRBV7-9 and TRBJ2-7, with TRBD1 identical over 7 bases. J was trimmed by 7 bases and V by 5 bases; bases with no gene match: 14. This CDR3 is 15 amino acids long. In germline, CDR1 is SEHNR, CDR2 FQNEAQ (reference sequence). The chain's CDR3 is CASSLRPGTDNEQYF. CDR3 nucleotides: TGTGCCAGCAGCCTAAGGCCTGGGACAGACAATGAGCAGTACTTC.

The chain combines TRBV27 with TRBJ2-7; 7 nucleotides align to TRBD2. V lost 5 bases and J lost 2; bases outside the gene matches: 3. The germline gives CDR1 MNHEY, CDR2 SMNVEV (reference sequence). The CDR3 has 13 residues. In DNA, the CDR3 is TGTGCCAGCAGTATGGGACTACCCTACGAGCAGTACTTC. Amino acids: CASSMGLPYEQYF.

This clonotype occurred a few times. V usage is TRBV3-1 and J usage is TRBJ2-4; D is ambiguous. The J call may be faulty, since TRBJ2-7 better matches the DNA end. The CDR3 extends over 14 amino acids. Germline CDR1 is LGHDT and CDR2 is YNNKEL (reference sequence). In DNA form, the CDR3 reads TGTGCCAGCAGCCAAGATTTCCAGGCTTACGAGCAGTACTTC. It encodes CASSQDFQAYEQYF.

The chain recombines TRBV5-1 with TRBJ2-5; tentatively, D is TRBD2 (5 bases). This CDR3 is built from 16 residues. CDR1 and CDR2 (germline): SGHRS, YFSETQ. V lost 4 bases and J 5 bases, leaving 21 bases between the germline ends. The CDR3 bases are TGCGCCAGCAGCCTCCCTCGGGGTACGGTCCGGGAGACCCAGTACTTC. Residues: CASSLPRGTVRETQYF.